This T cell receptor (beta chain) is drawn from a study of blood T cell repertoires in COVID-19. This table comes from immunoSEQ multiplex PCR, and its TCRdb copy is limited to in-frame clones, with some not included. The sample records around 200,000 clones, approximately 85% being singletons. The specimen was peripheral blood. The receptor comes from a human donor with active or convalescent COVID-19. The donor label of this sample is uncertain.

This CDR3 reads CASSQAGTESYEQYF. The CDR3 DNA reads TGTGCCAGCAGCCAAGCCGGGACAGAGAGCTACGAGCAGTACTTC. The chain has TRBV4-2 and TRBJ2-7; 7 bases align to TRBD1. CDR3 size: 15 residues. CDR1 and CDR2 (germline): LGHNA, YNFKEQ. Trimming removed 1 base from V and 3 bases from J; junction bases left unmatched: 6.